This TCR beta chain was retrieved from a study of T cell responses to AZD1222 COVID-19 vaccine. To note about this clone: Its target is unknown.

Germline CDR1 and CDR2: SGHRS and YFSETQ. There are 15 residues in the CDR3. Trimming at V came to 5 bases and at J to 3 bases, leaving 7 bases not matched to a gene. Produced via immunoSEQ multiplex PCR; TCRdb's table is partial and in-frame only. Of 160,000 or so clones in the sample, about 91% were seen once. Whole-study findings and limits: Donors were mostly white British, more females; clonal diversity possibly underestimated. Regions 160-218 and 743-854 held dominance among vaccine-associated CD4 TCRs, which spanned spike. Regions left unmutated in variants are reportedly the target of nearly half of spike-specific TCRs. Two AZD1222 doses significantly raised spike-specific TCR breadth and depth over controls.

The sequences come from peripheral blood, collected on day 0 of AZD1222 vaccination. V is TRBV5-1 and J is TRBJ2-7; 11 bases agree with TRBD2. The receptor's source is an adult in good health. The CDR3 is CASRLSGRGFYEQYF. The CDR3 bases are TGCGCCAGCAGACTTAGCGGGAGGGGATTCTACGAGCAGTACTTC.